Here is one T cell receptor (beta chain) with its context. Antigen specificity is unknown. Between the trimmed V and J ends, which lost 6 bases and 9 bases, there was a span of 18 bases. Germline V gene data show CDR1 as MNHEY and CDR2 as SVGAGI. This CDR3 is built from 15 residues. The sample is drawn from a study of cytomegalovirus exposure and HLA in healthy donors. Use of 60 Vbeta and 13 Jbeta primers characterized the PCR. Only in-frame clones appear in the TCRdb table, and some are missing; sequencing was by immunoSEQ multiplex PCR. The table includes 120,000 to 150,000 clones, around 75% detected once. Findings of the study overall: Prior analysis indicated that the majority of TCR beta V segments exhibited productivity approximately 87% or approximately 30% of the time. The authors enumerated around 150 TCR beta chains as linked to cytomegalovirus. It was reported in a later analysis that an Asian-associated ancestry cluster showed fewer N-insertions than the 666-donor mean.

The chain has TRBV6-5 and TRBJ1-6, with D possibly TRBD1 on 6 matching bases. Sequenced input: PBMCs. This TCR derives from a young woman in good health and CMV-seronegative. The CDR3 sequence is CASRRGRDISSPLHF. Written as DNA, the CDR3 is TGTGCCAGCAGGCGCGGACGGGACATCAGTTCACCCCTCCACTTT.